This T cell receptor beta chain was sequenced for a study of T cells in Graves' hyperthyroidism and ophthalmopathy. Study-wide background: Blood was drawn when the patient was first diagnosed and still untreated. Study-level findings and limits: Using 13 V-J features, a model discriminated ophthalmopathy from stable hyperthyroidism.

Exclusion followed for patients with uncontrolled infection, other autoimmune disease, pregnancy or lactation. The PBMCs had their origin in 10 ml of fresh peripheral blood. This clonotype has ten or more counts. Antigen unknown. V shed 6 bases and J shed 6 bases, with 14 bases lying between them. The CDR3 runs 13 residues. CDR1 and CDR2 (germline): MNHNS, SASEGT. Amplification of TCR beta CDR3 regions used RNA as the template. Researchers ran a first-round RT-PCR on the TCR CDR3 using the HTBI primer set. One entry per CDR3 protein, called by TCRdb with MiXCR from the multiplex PCR reads. Of nearly 600,000 distinct CDR3 sequences in the sample, approximately 15% were seen once.

The rearrangement links TRBV6-1 to TRBJ1-1; unclear D gene. Sequenced material: blood. The receptor comes from a young woman with Graves' ophthalmopathy. CDR3 nucleotides: TGTGCCAGCAGCCGGGAGCCCCTACCTGAAGCTTTCTTT. Translating it yields CASSREPLPEAFF.